This record looks at one TCR beta chain sequence and its context. Repertoires were generated with immunoSEQ multiplex PCR, while TCRdb's copy carries only in-frame clones and drops some. Among tens of thousands of clones, just under 90% were seen once, and the ten largest hold 1.5% to 2%. V lost 2 bases, J lost 0 bases, and 8 bases lay in between. The V gene's germline CDR1 is SGHTA and CDR2 FQGNSA. The CDR3 length is 15 residues. The source of the sample is a study of control samples from healthy donors and cancer patients. The receptor comes from a woman aged 40 to 50 with lung cancer. The J gene is TRBJ1-3, the V gene TRBV7-2; D call uncertain. Source material: PBMCs. Here the CDR3 DNA reads TGTGCCAGCAGCTTAAGAGTTATCTCTGGAAACACCATATATTTT. Protein sequence: CASSLRVISGNTIYF.